The 28 T cell receptor beta chains below all came from one sample that was sequenced in a study of CD8 T cells in ankylosing spondylitis. TCRdb re-derived calls from the 5' RACE reads in MiXCR, one entry per CDR3 protein. The data contain some 250,000 distinct CDR3 sequences, about 10% of them singletons. Sequencing input: blood, either unsorted or a sorted T cell fraction (not recorded which). The receptors here all came from a male donor with ankylosing spondylitis or in good health (not recorded which).

This clonotype appeared many times. The chain has TRBV29-1 and TRBJ2-1, with D tentatively TRBD1 or TRBD2 (5 bases each). Germline V lookup: CDR1 SQVTM, CDR2 ANQGSEA. The CDR3 has 15 amino acids. The germline V and J ends were trimmed by 4 bases and 1 base, with 14 bases remaining between them. The chain's CDR3 is CSVVGGGGSYNEQFF. CDR3 nucleotides: TGCAGCGTTGTAGGAGGTGGGGGATCCTACAATGAGCAGTTCTTC.

This clonotype was counted many times. The chain is built from TRBV6-1 and TRBJ2-1; D is uncertain. Germline V gene data show CDR1 as MNHNS and CDR2 as SASEGT. V shed 2 bases and J shed 7 bases, with 21 bases lying between them. The CDR3 is 17 amino acids. CDR3 DNA: TGTGCCAGCAGTGAATCAAGGCGGCTAGTATTTACAAATGAGCAGTTCTTC. It specifies CASSESRRLVFTNEQFF.

In this sample, this clonotype turned up a few times. This sequence joins TRBV24-1 and TRBJ2-3; TRBD1 agrees at 8 bases. Per the germline V gene, CDR1 is KGHDR and CDR2 is SFDVKD. The CDR3 is 16 residues long. The J segment lost 1 base and the V segment lost 1 base, leaving 3 bases of the junction unmatched. The CDR3 sequence is CATSDFSTGGTDTQYF. CDR3 DNA: TGTGCCACCAGTGATTTCTCGACAGGGGGCACAGATACGCAGTATTTT.

This clonotype was seen many times. The J gene is TRBJ2-1, the V gene TRBV27; D is unresolved. The CDR3 covers 14 residues. Germline assignment: CDR1 MNHEY and CDR2 SMNVEV (reference sequence). Trimming cost V 2 bases and J 5 bases, with 10 bases left between them. The CDR3 nucleotides read TGTGCCAGCAGTTTAGAAGGCCCTGACAATGAGCAGTTCTTC. This sequence encodes CASSLEGPDNEQFF.

J is TRBJ2-5 and V is TRBV6-1; D possibly corresponds to TRBD2 (5 bases). Germline CDR1 and CDR2: MNHNS and SASEGT. The CDR3 runs 14 residues. With 3 bases removed from V and 5 bases from J, the gap between germline ends came to 13 bases. CDR3 sequence (DNA): TGTGCCAGCAGTGATGTGAGGGAAGGGGAGACCCAGTACTTC. Translation: CASSDVREGETQYF.

This clonotype appeared many times. The chain joins TRBV28 to TRBJ2-2; TRBD2 is a possible D gene (5 bases). Germline V gene sequence: CDR1 MDHEN, CDR2 SYDVKM. This CDR3 comprises 15 residues. The ends were cut back, 7 bases at V and 6 bases at J, with 18 bases in the middle. The CDR3 sequence is CASNSVRRLAGELFF. The DNA for the CDR3 is TGTGCCAGCAACTCCGTCAGGAGGCTCGCCGGGGAGCTGTTTTTT.

The chain links TRBV7-9 to TRBJ2-1, with a weak D call TRBD1 (6 bases). Germline CDR1 and CDR2: SEHNR and FQNEAQ (reference sequence). The CDR3 runs to 15 residues. The V and J ends lost 6 bases and 7 bases respectively, with 19 bases between them. The CDR3 sequence is CASRDRRGTWNEQFF. The CDR3 nucleotides are TGTGCCAGCAGGGACCGCAGAGGGACATGGAATGAGCAGTTCTTC.

Many counts were recorded for this clonotype. V gene TRBV7-3 combines with J gene TRBJ2-3; 9 bases agree with TRBD1. The CDR3 totals 16 residues. Looked up from germline, CDR1 is SGHTA and CDR2 is FQGTGA. Trimming cost V 5 bases and J 2 bases; bases outside gene matches: 8. For the CDR3, the DNA is TGTGCCAGCAGCCCAGGGACAGGGTCCCTCACAGATACGCAGTATTTT. Its translation: CASSPGTGSLTDTQYF.

Only a few counts were recorded for this clonotype. The rearrangement links TRBV7-8 to TRBJ1-2; tentative D call: TRBD1 (5 bases). Germline values: CDR1 SGHVS, CDR2 FQNEAQ. The CDR3 consists of 16 residues. Trimming removed 5 bases from V and 7 bases from J, with 23 bases in between. The CDR3 loop reads CASSVQPGTAWVGYTF. The CDR3 DNA sequence: TGTGCCAGCAGCGTGCAGCCCGGGACGGCTTGGGTTGGCTACACCTTC.

In DNA, the CDR3 is TGTGCCAGCAGCTTAGATCTGGGAGGGGGGAGCCGCACAGCAACTAATGAAAAACTGTTTTTT. Protein product: CASSLDLGGGSRTATNEKLFF. The chain recombines TRBV11-2 with TRBJ1-4; perhaps TRBD1 as D (6 bases). This CDR3 has 21 amino acids. V shed 0 bases and J shed 0 bases, with 23 bases lying between them. CDR1 and CDR2 from the germline V gene are SGHAT and FQNNGV.

This clonotype was counted at least ten times. In DNA, the CDR3 is TGCAGTGCTACTACAGGGTTCGATTACAAAAACATTCAGTACTTC. Translated: CSATTGFDYKNIQYF. The V gene is TRBV20-1, the J gene TRBJ2-4, with a possible D match to TRBD1 (6 bases). The CDR3 loop spans 15 amino acids. Germline CDR1 reads DFQATT; CDR2 reads SNEGSKA (reference sequence). Trimming left V 4 bases short and J 3 bases short, with 16 bases between.

This clonotype was counted at least ten times. This chain joins TRBV27 and TRBJ1-1, with 8 bases matching TRBD1. CDR1 and CDR2 (germline): MNHEY, SMNVEV (reference sequence). This CDR3 region has 15 residues. J was trimmed by 0 bases and V by 4 bases; bases with no gene match: 4. As DNA, the CDR3 is TGTGCCAGCAGTTCAGCGACAGGGGTGAACACTGAAGCTTTCTTT. This gives the protein CASSSATGVNTEAFF.

This clonotype was detected many times. This chain connects TRBV15 to TRBJ1-1; D is ambiguous. CDR3 length: 14 residues. V was trimmed by 3 bases and J by 0 bases, leaving 8 bases between them. Germline CDR1 reads LNHNV; CDR2 reads YYDKDF (reference sequence). The CDR3 loop reads CATSRAGMNTEAFF. For the CDR3, the DNA is TGTGCCACCAGCAGGGCCGGGATGAACACTGAAGCTTTCTTT.

The chain uses TRBV20-1 and TRBJ1-1; 8 bases agree with TRBD1. Per the germline V gene, CDR1 is DFQATT and CDR2 is SNEGSKA (reference sequence). CDR3 length equals 13 residues. V was clipped by 5 bases and J by 0 bases; unmatched bases: 2. CDR3: CSALQGVNTEAFF. DNA for the CDR3: TGCAGTGCTTTACAGGGGGTGAACACTGAAGCTTTCTTT.

This clonotype was seen repeatedly, ten times or more. The chain uses TRBV12-3 or TRBV12-4 and TRBJ1-1; maybe TRBD1 (5 bases). The CDR3 covers 15 residues. V lost 7 bases to trimming and J lost 8 bases, with 23 bases between them. CDR3 region: CASTPLVRGWGEAFF. The CDR3 coding sequence is TGTGCCAGCACTCCTCTCGTCCGGGGCTGGGGGGAAGCTTTCTTT.

This clonotype was counted ten times or more. The J gene is TRBJ2-4, the V gene TRBV20-1; D may correspond to TRBD1 or TRBD2 (5 bases each). The CDR3 has 14 amino acids. Germline V lookup: CDR1 DFQATT, CDR2 SNEGSKA (reference sequence). Deletions cut 1 base from V and 9 bases from J, with 16 bases between. The CDR3 region is CSARGEGTRGIQYF. The CDR3 DNA follows: TGCAGTGCTAGAGGCGAAGGGACCAGAGGCATTCAGTACTTC.

The chain has TRBV12-3 or TRBV12-4 and TRBJ1-5, with 11 bases fitting TRBD1. The length of the CDR3 is 16 residues. V shed 5 bases, J shed 7 bases, and the junction held 10 bases outside the gene matches. The CDR3 sequence is CASSNFGQGARQPQHF. Written as DNA, the CDR3 is TGTGCCAGCAGTAACTTCGGACAGGGGGCAAGACAGCCCCAGCATTTT.

This clonotype was observed at least ten times. CDR3: CASSRGWNTEAFF. The CDR3 nucleotides are TGTGCCAGCAGTAGAGGTTGGAACACTGAAGCTTTCTTT. The chain has TRBV6-1 and TRBJ1-1; no definite D call. The CDR3 extends over 13 amino acids. Germline lookup yields CDR1 MNHNS and CDR2 SASEGT. The ends were cut back, 5 bases at V and 1 base at J, with 8 bases in the middle.

This clonotype was counted many times. The chain links TRBV5-5 to TRBJ1-2; 9 bases map to TRBD1. The CDR3 is 13 residues long. V was pared by 0 bases and J by 8 bases, with 2 bases of the junction left unmatched. CDR1 SGHKS and CDR2 YYEKEE come from the germline V gene (reference sequence). CDR3 DNA sequence: TGTGCCAGCAGCTTGGGACAGGGGGTAGGCTACACCTTC. This sequence encodes CASSLGQGVGYTF.

This clonotype appeared many times. The chain carries TRBV27 and TRBJ1-5; D gene uncertain. Germline V gives CDR1 MNHEY, CDR2 SMNVEV (reference sequence). V was pared by 11 bases and J by 6 bases, with 11 bases between. This CDR3 region has 11 residues. DNA for the CDR3: TGTGCCCGAGCCGGCCCTCAGCCCCAGCATTTT. The encoded protein is CARAGPQPQHF.

This clonotype was observed many times. The chain uses TRBV12-3 or TRBV12-4 and TRBJ2-2; 8 positions agree with TRBD1. The CDR3 consists of 14 residues. Trimming at V came to 7 bases and at J to 5 bases, leaving 6 bases not matched to a gene. CDR3 protein: CASKGQGGTGELFF. The CDR3 region has the DNA TGTGCCAGCAAAGGACAGGGTGGAACCGGGGAGCTGTTTTTT.

This clonotype occurred many times. This chain joins TRBV4-1 and TRBJ1-2; D not certain. Trimming pared 2 bases from V and 0 bases from J, leaving 4 bases between. Germline V gives CDR1 MGHRA, CDR2 YSYEKL. This CDR3 spans 13 amino acids. The DNA for the CDR3 is TGCGCCAGCAGCCAACTCACTAACTATGGCTACACCTTC. Residues: CASSQLTNYGYTF.

This clonotype was recorded many times. This sequence joins TRBV29-1 and TRBJ2-7; 10 positions agree with TRBD1. The length of the CDR3 is 15 residues. The germline V gene has CDR1 SQVTM and CDR2 ANQGSEA. J gave up 1 base and V 1 base, and 4 bases lay outside the gene matches. The CDR3 protein is CSVEGRGQGSYEQYF. CDR3 in DNA: TGCAGCGTTGAAGGCAGGGGACAGGGGTCCTACGAGCAGTACTTC.

This clonotype came up many times. V is TRBV5-1 and J is TRBJ2-7; D is uncertain. Trimming cost V 5 bases and J 1 base, with 10 bases left between them. Germline values: CDR1 SGHRS, CDR2 YFSETQ. This CDR3 spans 13 amino acids. The CDR3 coding sequence is TGCGCCAGCAGGGACGGGCCGTCCTACGAGCAGTACTTC. Translating gives CASRDGPSYEQYF.

The chain employs TRBV10-3 and TRBJ1-6, with D unclear. The CDR3 has 17 amino acids. The germline V gene has CDR1 ENHRY and CDR2 SYGVKD. The V and J ends lost 0 bases and 13 bases respectively, with 22 bases between them. The CDR3 DNA is TGTGCCATCAGTGAGTCGGTAGGCTGGCGGATCAGTAGTCCCCTCCACTTT. It is translated as CAISESVGWRISSPLHF.

This clonotype was seen repeatedly, ten times or more. The gene calls are TRBV3-1 and TRBJ2-2, with TRBD2 matching 10 bases. The germline V gene encodes CDR1 LGHDT and CDR2 YNNKEL (reference sequence). V shed 7 bases and J 5 bases; nucleotides not matched to a gene: 10. The CDR3 is 16 amino acids. CDR3 protein: CASMLSGTSATGELFF. The CDR3 DNA reads as TGTGCCAGCATGTTGTCTGGGACTAGCGCAACCGGGGAGCTGTTTTTT. The complete variable domain, with remaining parts taken from reference TRBV3-1 and TRBJ2-2, reads DTAVSQTPKYLVTQMGNDKSIKCEQNLGHDTMYWYKQDSKKFLKIMFSYNNKELIINETVPNRFSPKSPDKAHLNLHINSLELGDSAVYFCASMLSGTSATGELFFGEGSRLTVL.

This clonotype showed up many times. The chain carries TRBV12-3 or TRBV12-4 and TRBJ2-1; 7 nucleotides line up with TRBD2. Unmatched junction bases numbered 3, after V lost 8 bases and J lost 2 bases. The CDR3 spans 13 residues. Here the CDR3 reads CASSSGPYNEQFF. In DNA, the CDR3 is TGTGCCAGCTCTAGCGGCCCCTACAATGAGCAGTTCTTC.

As to this clonotype: An end of the junction does not agree with germline; a read error may underlie this. The rearrangement joins TRBV6-6 to TRBJ2-7; D gene uncertain. The CDR3 loop spans 12 amino acids. CDR1 is MNHNY and CDR2 is SVGAGI in the germline V gene (reference sequence). The CDR3 loop is CASSYGRAPVTF. In DNA, the CDR3 is TGTGCCAGCAGTTACGGTCGGGCCCCGGTTACCTTC.